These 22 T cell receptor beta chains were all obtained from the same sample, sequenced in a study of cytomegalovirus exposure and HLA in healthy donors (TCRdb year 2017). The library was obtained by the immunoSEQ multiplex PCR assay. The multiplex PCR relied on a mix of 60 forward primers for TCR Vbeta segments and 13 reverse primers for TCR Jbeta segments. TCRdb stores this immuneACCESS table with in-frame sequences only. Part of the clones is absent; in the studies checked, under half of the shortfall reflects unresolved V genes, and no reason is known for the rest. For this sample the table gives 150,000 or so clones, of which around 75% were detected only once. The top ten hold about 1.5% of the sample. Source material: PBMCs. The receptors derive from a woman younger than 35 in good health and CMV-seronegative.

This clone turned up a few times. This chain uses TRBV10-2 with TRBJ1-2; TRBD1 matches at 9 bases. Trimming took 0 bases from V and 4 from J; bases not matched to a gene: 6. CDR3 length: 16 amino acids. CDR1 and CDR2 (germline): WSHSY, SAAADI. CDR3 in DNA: TGCGCCAGCAGTGAGTCGCCCGGGACAGGGACCTATGGCTACACCTTC. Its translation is CASSESPGTGTYGYTF.

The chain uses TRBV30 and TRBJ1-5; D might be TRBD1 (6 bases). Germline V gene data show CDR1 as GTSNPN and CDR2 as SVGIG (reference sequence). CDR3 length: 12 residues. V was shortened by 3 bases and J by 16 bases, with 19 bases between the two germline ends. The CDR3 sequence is CAWSASVGQIHF. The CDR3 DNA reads TGTGCCTGGAGCGCCTCGGTAGGACAGATACATTTT. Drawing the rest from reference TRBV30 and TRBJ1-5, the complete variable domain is SQTIHQWPATLVQPVGSPLSLECTVEGTSNPNLYWYRQAAGRGLQLLFYSVGIGQISSEVPQNLSASRPQDRQFILSSKKLLLSDSGFYLCAWSASVGQIHFGDGTRLSIL.

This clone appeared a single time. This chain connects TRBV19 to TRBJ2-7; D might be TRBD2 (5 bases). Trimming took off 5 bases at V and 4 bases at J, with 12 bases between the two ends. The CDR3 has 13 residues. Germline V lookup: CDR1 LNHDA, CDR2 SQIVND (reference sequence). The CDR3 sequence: CASSFGLSYEQYV. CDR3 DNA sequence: TGTGCCAGTAGTTTCGGACTTTCGTACGAGCAGTACGTC.

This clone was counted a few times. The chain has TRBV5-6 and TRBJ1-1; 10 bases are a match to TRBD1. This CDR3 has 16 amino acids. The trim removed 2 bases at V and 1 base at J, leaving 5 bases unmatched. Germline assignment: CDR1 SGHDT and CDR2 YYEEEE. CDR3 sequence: CASSLRTGGANTEAFF. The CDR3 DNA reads TGTGCCAGCAGCTTAAGGACAGGGGGTGCGAACACTGAAGCTTTCTTT.

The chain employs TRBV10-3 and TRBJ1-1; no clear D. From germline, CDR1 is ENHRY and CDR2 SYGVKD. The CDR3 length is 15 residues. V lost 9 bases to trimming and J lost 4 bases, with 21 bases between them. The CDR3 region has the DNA TGTGCCATTTCCTCACGTGCCTCCCGAGGCACTGAAGCTTTCTTT. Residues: CAISSRASRGTEAFF.

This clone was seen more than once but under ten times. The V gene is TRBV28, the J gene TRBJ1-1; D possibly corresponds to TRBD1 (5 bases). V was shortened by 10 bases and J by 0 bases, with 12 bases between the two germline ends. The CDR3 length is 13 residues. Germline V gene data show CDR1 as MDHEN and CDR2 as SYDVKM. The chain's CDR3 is CATLGRVNTEAFF. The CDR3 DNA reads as TGTGCCACCTTGGGGCGCGTGAACACTGAAGCTTTCTTT.

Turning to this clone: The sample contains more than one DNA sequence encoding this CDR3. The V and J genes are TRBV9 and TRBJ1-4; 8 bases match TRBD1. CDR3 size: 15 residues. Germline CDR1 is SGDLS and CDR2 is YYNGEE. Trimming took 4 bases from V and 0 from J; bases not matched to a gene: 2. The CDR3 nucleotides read TGTGCCAGCAGCTCACAGGGGGCAACTAATGAAAAACTGTTTTTT. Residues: CASSSQGATNEKLFF. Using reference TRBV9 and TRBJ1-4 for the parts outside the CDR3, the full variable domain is DSGVTQTPKHLITATGQRVTLRCSPRSGDLSVYWYQQSLDQGLQFLIQYYNGEERAKGNILERFSAQQFPDLHSELNLSSLELGDSALYFCASSSQGATNEKLFFGSGTQLSVL.

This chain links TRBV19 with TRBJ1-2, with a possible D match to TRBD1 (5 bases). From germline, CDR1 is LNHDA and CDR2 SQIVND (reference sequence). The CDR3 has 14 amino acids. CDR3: CGCREGLRNYGYTF. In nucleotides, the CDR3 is TGTGGCTGCAGGGAAGGTTTGAGGAACTATGGCTACACCTTC.

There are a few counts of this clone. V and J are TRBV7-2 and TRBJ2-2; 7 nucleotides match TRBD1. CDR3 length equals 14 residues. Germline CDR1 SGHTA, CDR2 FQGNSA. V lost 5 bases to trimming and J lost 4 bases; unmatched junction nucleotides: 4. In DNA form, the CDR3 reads TGTGCCAGCAGCGGCCGGACAGGCACCGGGGAGCTGTTTTTT. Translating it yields CASSGRTGTGELFF.

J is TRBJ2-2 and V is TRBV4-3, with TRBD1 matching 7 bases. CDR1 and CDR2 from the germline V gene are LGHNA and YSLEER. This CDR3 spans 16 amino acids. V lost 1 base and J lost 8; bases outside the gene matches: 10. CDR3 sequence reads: CASSQGSGGQVGELFF. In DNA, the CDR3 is TGCGCCAGCAGCCAAGGTTCAGGGGGTCAAGTAGGGGAGCTGTTTTTT.

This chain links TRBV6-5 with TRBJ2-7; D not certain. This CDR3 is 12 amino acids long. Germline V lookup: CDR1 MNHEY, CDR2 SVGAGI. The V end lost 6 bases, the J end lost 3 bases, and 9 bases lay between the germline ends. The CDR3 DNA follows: TGTGCCAGCAGCTCCGGCGGCTACGAGCAGTACGTC. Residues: CASSSGGYEQYV.

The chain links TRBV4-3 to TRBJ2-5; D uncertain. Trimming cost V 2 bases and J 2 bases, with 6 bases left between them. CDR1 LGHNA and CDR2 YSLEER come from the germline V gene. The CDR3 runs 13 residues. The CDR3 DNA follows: TGCGCCAGCAGCCAATCGCGTCAAGAGACCCAGTACTTC. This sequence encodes CASSQSRQETQYF.

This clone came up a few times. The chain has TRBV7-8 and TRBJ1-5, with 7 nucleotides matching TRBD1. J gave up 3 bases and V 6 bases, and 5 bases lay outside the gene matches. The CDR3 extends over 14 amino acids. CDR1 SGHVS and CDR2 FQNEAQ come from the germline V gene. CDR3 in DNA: TGTGCCAGCAGTCACACAGGGGTCAATCAGCCCCAGCATTTT. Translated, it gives CASSHTGVNQPQHF.

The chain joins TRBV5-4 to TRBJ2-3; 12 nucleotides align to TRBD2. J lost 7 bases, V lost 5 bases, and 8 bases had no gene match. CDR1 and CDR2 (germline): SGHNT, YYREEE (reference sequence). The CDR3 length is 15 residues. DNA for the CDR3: TGTGCCAGCAGACCACTAGCGGGAGGCCGCCATACGCAGTATTTT. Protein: CASRPLAGGRHTQYF. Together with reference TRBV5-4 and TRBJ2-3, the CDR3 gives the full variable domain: ETGVTQSPTHLIKTRGQQVTLRCSSQSGHNTVSWYQQALGQGPQFIFQYYREEENGRGNFPPRFSGLQFPNYSSELNVNALELDDSALYLCASRPLAGGRHTQYFGPGTRLTVL.

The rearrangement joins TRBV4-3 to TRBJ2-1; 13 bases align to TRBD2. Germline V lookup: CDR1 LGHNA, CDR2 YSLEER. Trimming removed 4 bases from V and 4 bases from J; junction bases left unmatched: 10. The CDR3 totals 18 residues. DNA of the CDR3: TGCGCCAGCAGCCGCCGACCGGGACTAGCGGGGTCTTACAATGAGCAGTTCTTC. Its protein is CASSRRPGLAGSYNEQFF.

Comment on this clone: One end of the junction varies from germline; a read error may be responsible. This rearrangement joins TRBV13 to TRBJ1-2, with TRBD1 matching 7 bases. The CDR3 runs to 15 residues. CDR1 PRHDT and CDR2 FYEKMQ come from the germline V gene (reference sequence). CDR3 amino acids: CASSVGDRALYGYTF. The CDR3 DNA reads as TGTGCCAGCAGCGTAGGGGACAGAGCTCTCTATGGCTACACCTTC.

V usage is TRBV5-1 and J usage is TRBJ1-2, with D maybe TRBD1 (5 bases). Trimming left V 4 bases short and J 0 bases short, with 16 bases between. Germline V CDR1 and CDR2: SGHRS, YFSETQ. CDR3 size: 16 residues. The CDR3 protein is CASSPQTGQTNYGYTF. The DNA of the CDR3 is TGCGCCAGCAGCCCCCAAACCGGACAAACTAACTATGGCTACACCTTC.

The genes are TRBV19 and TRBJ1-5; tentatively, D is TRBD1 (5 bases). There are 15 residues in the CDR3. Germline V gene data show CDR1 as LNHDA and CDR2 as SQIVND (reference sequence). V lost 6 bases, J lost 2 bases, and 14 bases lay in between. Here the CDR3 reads CASSIQWGGNQPQHF. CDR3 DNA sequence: TGTGCCAGTAGCATACAGTGGGGCGGCAATCAGCCCCAGCATTTT.

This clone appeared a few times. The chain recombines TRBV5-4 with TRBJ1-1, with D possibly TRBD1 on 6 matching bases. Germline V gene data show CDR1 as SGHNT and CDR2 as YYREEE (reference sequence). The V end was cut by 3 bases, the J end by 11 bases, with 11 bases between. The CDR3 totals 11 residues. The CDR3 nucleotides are TGTGCCAGCAGCTCGCAGGGGTATGCTTTCTTT. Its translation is CASSSQGYAFF.

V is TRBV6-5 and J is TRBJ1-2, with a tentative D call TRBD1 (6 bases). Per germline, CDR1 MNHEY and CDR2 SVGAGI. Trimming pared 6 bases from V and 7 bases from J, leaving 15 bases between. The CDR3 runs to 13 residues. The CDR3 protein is CASSPDRASGYTF. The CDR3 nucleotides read TGTGCCAGCAGCCCGGACAGAGCATCTGGCTACACCTTC.

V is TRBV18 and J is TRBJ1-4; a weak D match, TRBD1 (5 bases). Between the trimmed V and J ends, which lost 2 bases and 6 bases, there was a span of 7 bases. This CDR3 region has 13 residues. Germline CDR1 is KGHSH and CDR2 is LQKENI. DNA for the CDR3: TGTGCCAGCTCACCAGTCAGGGATGAAAAACTGTTTTTT. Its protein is CASSPVRDEKLFF.

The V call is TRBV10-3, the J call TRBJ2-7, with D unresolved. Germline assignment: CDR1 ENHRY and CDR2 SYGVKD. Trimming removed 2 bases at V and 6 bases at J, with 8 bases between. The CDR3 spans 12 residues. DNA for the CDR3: TGTGCCATCAGTGAGACTGGGCGCGAGCAGTACGTC. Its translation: CAISETGREQYV.